A selection of T cell receptor beta chains follows, all from one sample in a study of beta chain features in type 1 diabetes. Clones were sequenced by immunoSEQ multiplex PCR, and TCRdb holds only the in-frame ones, with some missing. Of approximately 140,000 clones in the sample, roughly 53% are singletons; the top ten hold under 0.45%. The material sequenced was Tregs from blood. All receptors derive from a man between 18 and 29 years old in good health. Each CDR3 is given with its conserved first and last residue. The D gene is left open where the match is weak. Where a row states a size, it is once, few, many or the class of an expanded clone; other rows omit it.

v_gene	abundance	j_gene	d_gene	CDR3aa	CDR3nt
TRBV6-6	NA	TRBJ1-2	TRBD1	CASTSTGDGYTF	TGTGCCAGCACCTCAACAGGGGATGGCTACACCTTC
TRBV6-5	NA	TRBJ1-2	NA	CASSLYKEGYGYTF	TGTGCCAGCAGTTTATACAAAGAGGGCTATGGCTACACCTTC
TRBV4-2	NA	TRBJ1-1	TRBD1	CASSIHRGVNTEAFF	TGTGCCAGCAGCATCCACAGGGGAGTGAACACTGAAGCTTTCTTT
TRBV11-2	NA	TRBJ2-1	NA	CASSLGGIYNEQFF	TGTGCCAGCAGCTTAGGAGGGATCTACAATGAGCAGTTCTTC
TRBV28	NA	TRBJ1-4	TRBD1	CASSLAGQGNEKLFF	TGTGCCAGCAGTTTAGCTGGACAGGGTAATGAAAAACTGTTTTTT
TRBV4-2	NA	TRBJ1-6	NA	CASSQDTGGRSPLHF	TGTGCCAGCAGCCAAGATACGGGAGGGAGATCACCCCTCCACTTT
TRBV5-1	NA	TRBJ2-2	NA	CASSSDRGNTGELFF	TGCGCCAGCAGCTCTGATAGGGGTAACACCGGGGAGCTGTTTTTT
TRBV18	few	TRBJ1-2	NA	CASSPDSYGYTF	TGTGCCAGCTCACCAGATAGTTATGGCTACACCTTC
TRBV4-2	NA	TRBJ1-2	NA	CASSQGPDYGYTF	TGTGCCAGCAGCCAAGGTCCAGACTATGGCTACACCTTC
TRBV5-1	NA	TRBJ1-1	NA	CASSLERGARTEAFF	TGCGCCAGCAGCTTGGAGCGGGGGGCGCGGACTGAAGCTTTCTTT
TRBV19	NA	TRBJ2-7	TRBD1	CASRSTGSSYEQYF	TGTGCCAGTAGGTCGACAGGGAGCTCCTACGAGCAGTACTTC
TRBV30	NA	TRBJ2-1	NA	CAWRGRRRDEQFF	TGTGCCTGGAGAGGGAGGAGGAGGGATGAGCAGTTCTTC
TRBV18	NA	TRBJ2-7	TRBD1	CASSPYVPGQGLLYEQYF	TGTGCCAGCTCACCCTACGTCCCGGGACAGGGTTTACTATACGAGCAGTACTTC
TRBV4-2	NA	TRBJ2-2	NA	CANSQERSLRNTGELFF	TGTGCCAACAGCCAAGAAAGGAGCCTCCGGAACACCGGGGAGCTGTTTTTT
TRBV20-1	few	TRBJ2-7	TRBD1	CSAMGQYEQYF	TGCAGTGCTATGGGACAGTACGAGCAGTACTTC
TRBV21-1	NA	TRBJ2-3	NA	CASSKALLVTSDLTDTQYF	TGTGCCAGCAGCAAAGCGCTGTTGGTGACTAGCGACCTTACAGATACGCAGTATTTT
TRBV29-1	few	TRBJ1-3	NA	CSIGGGGDTIYF	TGCAGCATTGGAGGGGGTGGAGACACCATATATTTT
TRBV28	few	TRBJ2-7	TRBD1	CASSSIGTGVVEQYF	TGTGCCAGCAGTTCGATCGGGACAGGGGTTGTCGAGCAGTACTTC
TRBV2	NA	TRBJ2-6	TRBD1	CASSLTGPGANVLTF	TGTGCCAGCAGCCTGACAGGGCCTGGGGCCAACGTCCTGACTTTC
TRBV7-2	NA	TRBJ1-4	NA	CASSLDRNEKLFF	TGTGCCAGCAGCTTAGACCGGAATGAAAAACTGTTTTTT
TRBV7-2	few	TRBJ2-7	TRBD1	CASSLGQGVYYEQYF	TGTGCCAGCAGCTTAGGACAGGGGGTTTACTACGAGCAGTACTTC
TRBV7-9	NA	TRBJ1-2	NA	CASSWGLGTNYGYTF	TGTGCCAGCAGCTGGGGACTCGGGACCAACTATGGCTACACCTTC
TRBV4-2	NA	TRBJ1-5	TRBD1	CASSQEGTGNQPQHF	TGTGCCAGCAGCCAAGAGGGGACAGGGAATCAGCCCCAGCATTTT
TRBV5-6	few	TRBJ1-1	TRBD1	CASSLWDRASAFF	TGTGCCAGCAGCTTGTGGGACAGGGCCTCAGCTTTCTTT
TRBV5-1	NA	TRBJ1-2	NA	CASSWGGGLDTNYGYTF	TGCGCCAGCAGCTGGGGTGGGGGCCTCGACACTAACTATGGCTACACCTTC
TRBV4-1	NA	TRBJ2-2	TRBD1	CASSQDDRAGELFF	TGCGCCAGCAGCCAAGACGACAGGGCCGGGGAGCTGTTTTTT
TRBV5-6	few	TRBJ2-7	TRBD1	CASSRMGQGVYEQYF	TGTGCCAGCAGCCGAATGGGACAGGGGGTCTACGAGCAGTACTTC
TRBV30	NA	TRBJ1-1	TRBD1	CACLKGQVVFF	TGTGCCTGCCTTAAGGGACAGGTGGTTTTCTTT
TRBV4-2	NA	TRBJ1-2	NA	CASSQAQGNYGYTF	TGTGCCAGCAGCCAAGCCCAGGGGAACTATGGCTACACCTTC
TRBV28	NA	TRBJ2-3	TRBD1	CASSSRQGLGDTQYF	TGTGCCAGCAGTTCTAGACAGGGGTTGGGCGATACGCAGTATTTT
TRBV7-9	few	TRBJ1-2	NA	CASSLRRANYGYTF	TGTGCCAGCAGCCTCCGGAGGGCTAACTATGGCTACACCTTC
TRBV20-1	NA	TRBJ2-7	NA	CSASRVYEQYF	TGCAGTGCTAGCCGAGTCTACGAGCAGTACTTC
TRBV7-2	NA	TRBJ2-2	NA	CASSPVWGLNTGELFF	TGTGCCAGCAGCCCGGTGTGGGGGCTGAACACCGGGGAGCTGTTTTTT
TRBV6-5	NA	TRBJ1-5	NA	CASSRGGTSNQPQHF	TGTGCCAGCTCTCGGGGGGGAACGAGCAATCAGCCCCAGCATTTT
TRBV28	few	TRBJ1-1	TRBD1	CASSLYRGMNTEAFF	TGTGCCAGCAGTCTCTACAGGGGTATGAACACTGAAGCTTTCTTT
TRBV6-6	few	TRBJ1-4	NA	CASSYPGNEKLFF	TGTGCCAGCAGTTACCCGGGGAATGAAAAACTGTTTTTT